What follows are 10 T cell receptor beta chains derived from one specimen sequenced in a study of identical twins. TCRdb re-called the 5' RACE reads through MiXCR, storing one row per CDR3 protein. Of 460,000 or so distinct CDR3 sequences detected, 11% to 15% appear once; the ten largest clones hold about 0.53%. The same sample was also studied in work on yellow fever vaccine responses in identical twins.

The sequenced sample was CD4+ T cells sorted from blood. All receptors come from a woman aged 18 to 35 in good health.

This clonotype appeared many times. V gene TRBV4-2 combines with J gene TRBJ2-2; 10 nucleotides agree with TRBD2. This CDR3 is built from 23 residues. Trimming removed 4 bases from V and 5 bases from J; junction bases left unmatched: 28. Germline values: CDR1 LGHNA, CDR2 YNFKEQ. The CDR3 spells CASSPKPQSSGGATMVYTGELFF. In DNA, the CDR3 is TGTGCCAGCAGCCCTAAGCCCCAGAGCAGCGGGGGGGCTACAATGGTTTATACCGGGGAGCTGTTTTTT.

V usage is TRBV3-1 and J usage is TRBJ2-1, with D perhaps matching TRBD2 (6 bases). The CDR3 covers 16 residues. Germline assignment: CDR1 LGHDT and CDR2 YNNKEL (reference sequence). V lost 3 bases and J 1 base, leaving 13 bases between the germline ends. CDR3 loop: CASSHIGSRSYNEQFF. The CDR3 DNA reads as TGTGCCAGCAGCCATATCGGGAGCAGATCCTACAATGAGCAGTTCTTC.

The chain has TRBV7-9 and TRBJ2-3; D remains ambiguous. Germline V CDR1 and CDR2: SEHNR, FQNEAQ (reference sequence). CDR3 length: 16 residues. The V gene lost 3 bases and the J gene lost 0 bases, with 13 bases spanning the gap. In DNA, the CDR3 is TGTGCCAGCAGCTTGTCTATCGCCGGGAGCACAGATACGCAGTATTTT. It codes for CASSLSIAGSTDTQYF.

In its sample, this clonotype was seen a few times. This chain connects TRBV24-1 to TRBJ2-1, with D unresolved. Germline values: CDR1 KGHDR, CDR2 SFDVKD. CDR3 length: 16 amino acids. Trimming removed 0 bases from V and 1 base from J, with 9 bases in between. CDR3 amino acids: CATSDLLPGSYNEQFF. The CDR3 coding sequence is TGTGCCACCAGTGATTTGCTGCCCGGATCCTACAATGAGCAGTTCTTC.

This clonotype has at least ten counts. V usage is TRBV7-2 and J usage is TRBJ2-7, with TRBD1 matching 7 bases. The CDR3 extends over 15 amino acids. Per the germline V gene, CDR1 is SGHTA and CDR2 is FQGNSA. The V and J ends lost 1 base and 2 bases, in that order; junction bases with no gene match: 5. This CDR3 is CASSLGGDRPYEQYF. Written as DNA, the CDR3 is TGTGCCAGCAGCTTAGGTGGGGACAGACCCTACGAGCAGTACTTC. Full variable domain (remainder filled in from reference TRBV7-2 and TRBJ2-7): GAGVSQSPSNKVTEKGKDVELRCDPISGHTALYWYRQSLGQGLEFLIYFQGNSAPDKSGLPSDRFSAERTGGSVSTLTIQRTQQEDSAVYLCASSLGGDRPYEQYFGPGTRLTVT.

The gene calls are TRBV12-3 or TRBV12-4 and TRBJ2-1; maybe TRBD1 (6 bases). Trimming cost V 6 bases and J 2 bases, with 11 bases left between them. This CDR3 contains 14 residues. The DNA for the CDR3 is TGTGCCAGCAGCAGGACAGCGACCTACAATGAGCAGTTCTTC. This translates into CASSRTATYNEQFF.

In this sample, this clonotype turned up a few times. The V and J genes are TRBV28 and TRBJ1-5, with D unresolved. The CDR3 is 13 amino acids. From germline, CDR1 is MDHEN and CDR2 SYDVKM. The germline V and J ends were trimmed by 3 bases and 5 bases, with 8 bases remaining between them. CDR3 protein: CASSLDGDQPQHF. The CDR3 bases are TGTGCCAGCAGTTTGGACGGGGATCAGCCCCAGCATTTT.

CDR3 in DNA: TGTGCCAGCAGCCCCGGACTAGCGGGAGGGTGGACCCGGGAGCTGTTTTTT. Translating gives CASSPGLAGGWTRELFF. The chain recombines TRBV11-2 with TRBJ2-2; 15 nucleotides line up with TRBD2. CDR3 length equals 17 residues. The germline gives CDR1 SGHAT, CDR2 FQNNGV. V lost 5 bases and J lost 9; bases outside the gene matches: 10.

This clonotype has a handful of counts. This chain connects TRBV2 to TRBJ2-3; a possible D gene is TRBD2 (5 bases). CDR3 length equals 15 residues. The V end lost 6 bases, the J end lost 0 bases, and 13 bases lay between the germline ends. Germline V gene sequence: CDR1 SNHLY, CDR2 FYNNEI. CDR3 nucleotide sequence: TGTGCCAGCAGGGAGGACGAGACTAGCACAGATACGCAGTATTTT. Translation: CASREDETSTDTQYF.

V is TRBV21-1 and J is TRBJ2-5; TRBD1 is taken as the D call from the table, unchecked against the DNA. TRBV21-1 is classified as a pseudogene. The CDR3 length is 15 residues. CDR3 loop: CASSKVWGEEETQYF. The CDR3 DNA is TGTGCCAGCAGCAAAGTTTGGGGAGAGGAAGAGACCCAGTACTTC.